The clone carrying this T cell receptor (beta chain) occurred a few times. This record comes from a study of blood T cell repertoires in COVID-19. Study context: The origin of the acute and convalescent COVID-19 samples was the United States, Italy and Spain.

In the study's own analysis: Amplification of reference gene primers was used by the study to estimate nucleated cell counts. The data were produced by immunoSEQ multiplex PCR, yet TCRdb's version contains in-frame clones alone and is incomplete. V and J calls plus clone size are reproduced from that table; the DNA served to infer D and trimming. The sample holds around 130,000 clones, about 81% seen once. The clonotype was recovered from a man in his forties with acute COVID-19. Sequencing used PBMCs or T cells enriched from blood (not recorded which).

The CDR3 spells CASSPAEAGIGLEQYF. The CDR3 nucleotides are TGTGCCAGCTCACCCGCCGAAGCGGGAATCGGCCTCGAGCAGTACTTC. The genes are TRBV18 and TRBJ2-7, with TRBD2 matching 7 bases. Trimming cost V 3 bases and J 6 bases; bases outside gene matches: 14. The CDR3 sequence is 16 residues long. Germline-derived CDR1 and CDR2 are KGHSH and LQKENI.